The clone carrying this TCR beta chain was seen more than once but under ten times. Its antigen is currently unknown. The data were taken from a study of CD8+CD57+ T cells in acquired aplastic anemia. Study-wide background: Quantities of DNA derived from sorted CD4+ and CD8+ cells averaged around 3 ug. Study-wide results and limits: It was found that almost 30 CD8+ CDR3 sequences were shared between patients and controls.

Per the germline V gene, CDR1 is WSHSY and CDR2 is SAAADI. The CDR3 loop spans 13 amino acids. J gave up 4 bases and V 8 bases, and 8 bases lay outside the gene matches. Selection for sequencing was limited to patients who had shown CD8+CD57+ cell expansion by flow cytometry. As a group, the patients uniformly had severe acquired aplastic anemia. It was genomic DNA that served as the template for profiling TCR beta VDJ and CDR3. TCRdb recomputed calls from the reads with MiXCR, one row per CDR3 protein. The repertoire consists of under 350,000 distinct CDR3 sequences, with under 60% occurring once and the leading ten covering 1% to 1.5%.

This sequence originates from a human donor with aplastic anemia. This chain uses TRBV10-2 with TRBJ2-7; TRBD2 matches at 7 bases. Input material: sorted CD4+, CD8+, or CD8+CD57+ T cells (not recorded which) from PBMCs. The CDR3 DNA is TGCGCCAGCGCGAGCGGGGATAGGTACGAGCAGTACTTC. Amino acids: CASASGDRYEQYF.